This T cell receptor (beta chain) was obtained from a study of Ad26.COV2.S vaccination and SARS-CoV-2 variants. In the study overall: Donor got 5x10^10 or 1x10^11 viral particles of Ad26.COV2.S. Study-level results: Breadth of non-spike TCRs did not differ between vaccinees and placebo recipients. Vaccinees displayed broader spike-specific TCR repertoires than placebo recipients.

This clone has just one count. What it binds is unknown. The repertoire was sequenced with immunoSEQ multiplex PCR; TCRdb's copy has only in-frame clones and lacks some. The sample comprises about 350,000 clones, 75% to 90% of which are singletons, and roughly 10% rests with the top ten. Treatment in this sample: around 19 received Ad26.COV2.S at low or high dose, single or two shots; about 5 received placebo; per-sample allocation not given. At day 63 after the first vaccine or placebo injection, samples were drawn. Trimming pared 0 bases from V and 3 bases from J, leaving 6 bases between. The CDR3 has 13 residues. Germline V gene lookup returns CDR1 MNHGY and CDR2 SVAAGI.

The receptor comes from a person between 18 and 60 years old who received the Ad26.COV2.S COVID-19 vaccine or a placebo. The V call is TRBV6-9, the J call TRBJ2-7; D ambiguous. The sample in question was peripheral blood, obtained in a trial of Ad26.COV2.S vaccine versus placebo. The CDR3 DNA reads TGTGCCAGCAGTTATTCTCGAGACTACGAGCAGTACTTC. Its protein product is CASSYSRDYEQYF.